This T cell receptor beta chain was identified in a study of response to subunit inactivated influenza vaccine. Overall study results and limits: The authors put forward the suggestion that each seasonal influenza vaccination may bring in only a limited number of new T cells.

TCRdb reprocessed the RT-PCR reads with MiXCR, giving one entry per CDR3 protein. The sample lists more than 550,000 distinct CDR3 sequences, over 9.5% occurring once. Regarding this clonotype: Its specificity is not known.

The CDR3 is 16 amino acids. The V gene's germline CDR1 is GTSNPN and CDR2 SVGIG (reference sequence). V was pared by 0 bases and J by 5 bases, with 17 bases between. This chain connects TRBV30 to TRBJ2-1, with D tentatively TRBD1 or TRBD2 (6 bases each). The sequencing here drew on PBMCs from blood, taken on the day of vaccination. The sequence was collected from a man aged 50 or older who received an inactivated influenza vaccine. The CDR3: CAWSVPPGAGDNEQFF. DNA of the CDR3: TGTGCCTGGAGTGTCCCCCCGGGGGCGGGTGACAATGAGCAGTTCTTC.